Below, 29 T cell receptor beta chains from the same sample are listed, as sequenced in a study of T-cell reconstitution after alpha-beta-depleted transplantation in children. Unique molecular identifiers were built into the TCRbeta library. MiXCR, run by TCRdb on the PCR reads, gives a single entry per CDR3 protein. The sample consists of hundreds of thousands of distinct CDR3 sequences, around 14% of them appearing once. This specimen was PBMCs, taken before TCRalphabeta/CD19-depleted stem cell transplant. Receptors were obtained from a girl aged 2 to 9 with congenital amegakaryocytic thrombocytopenia, due to receive a stem cell transplant.

This clonotype has just a few counts. The chain carries TRBV27 and TRBJ2-7, with D perhaps TRBD1 (5 bases). V was clipped by 4 bases and J by 4 bases, with 29 bases between them. This CDR3 contains 19 residues. CDR1 is MNHEY and CDR2 is SMNVEV in the germline V gene (reference sequence). CDR3 region: CASSSPGSSDPPSDYEQYF. The CDR3 DNA sequence: TGTGCCAGCAGTTCCCCAGGGTCCTCGGATCCACCGTCCGATTACGAGCAGTACTTC.

This clonotype was counted ten times or more. This rearrangement joins TRBV5-1 to TRBJ2-2, with 8 positions matching TRBD2. The V segment lost 0 bases and the J segment 7 bases; nucleotides outside the gene matches: 8. The germline gives CDR1 SGHRS, CDR2 YFSETQ. CDR3 length: 16 amino acids. The CDR3 coding sequence is TGCGCCAGCAGCTTGGAAGGGACTAGTTTCGTCGGGGAGCTGTTTTTT. The encoded protein is CASSLEGTSFVGELFF. The whole variable domain, filled in from reference TRBV5-1 and TRBJ2-2, reads KAGVTQTPRYLIKTRGQQVTLSCSPISGHRSVSWYQQTPGQGLQFLFEYFSETQRNKGNFPGRFSGRQFSNSRSEMNVSTLELGDSALYLCASSLEGTSFVGELFFGEGSRLTVL.

This clonotype has at least ten counts. The chain recombines TRBV12-3 or TRBV12-4 with TRBJ1-2, with a weak D call TRBD1 (6 bases). The CDR3 runs 16 residues. V was cut by 6 bases and J by 8 bases, with 25 bases left in between. The CDR3 DNA reads TGTGCCAGCAGACCACCATGGGGGGGGCCCTCTTTAGGCTACACCTTC. Translating gives CASRPPWGGPSLGYTF.

This clonotype was picked up a small number of times. CDR3 residues: CASSGHTEIQETQYF. Here the CDR3 DNA reads TGTGCCAGCAGCGGGCATACGGAGATCCAAGAGACCCAGTACTTC. The chain uses TRBV14 and TRBJ2-5; D uncertain. CDR3 size: 15 residues. Germline V gene sequence: CDR1 SGHDN, CDR2 FVKESK. Between the trimmed V and J ends, which lost 5 bases and 1 base, there was a span of 14 bases.

A few counts support this clonotype. The chain's CDR3 is CASRSGTGNEKLFF. DNA for the CDR3: TGTGCCAGCAGGAGCGGGACAGGGAATGAAAAACTGTTTTTT. This chain uses TRBV12-3 or TRBV12-4 with TRBJ1-4; 9 bases map to TRBD1. V gave up 6 bases and J gave up 5 bases; unmatched junction bases: 4. CDR3 length equals 14 residues.

The table lists this clonotype with a few counts. The rearrangement uses TRBV3-1 and TRBJ1-2, with 11 bases matching TRBD1. CDR1 is LGHDT, CDR2 YNNKEL, per germline (reference sequence). CDR3 length: 20 residues. After removal of 0 bases from V and 0 bases from J, the junction contained 12 bases not matched to a gene. CDR3 in amino acids: CASSQEEAWTGQGANYGYTF. The CDR3, as DNA: TGTGCCAGCAGCCAAGAGGAAGCTTGGACGGGACAGGGGGCTAACTATGGCTACACCTTC.

The table lists this clonotype with a few counts. The chain combines TRBV18 with TRBJ2-5; D gene unclear. CDR1 is KGHSH, CDR2 LQKENI, per germline. V was shortened by 1 base and J by 5 bases, with 2 bases between the two germline ends. The CDR3 extends over 11 amino acids. The CDR3 sequence: CASSPLETQYF. The CDR3 DNA is TGTGCCAGCTCACCACTCGAGACCCAGTACTTC.

In its sample, this clonotype was seen a few times. This chain joins TRBV7-9 and TRBJ2-7; D is unresolved. V gave up 5 bases and J gave up 6 bases, with 11 bases separating them. Germline V gene sequence: CDR1 SEHNR, CDR2 FQNEAQ (reference sequence). The CDR3 has 12 residues. CDR3 residues: CASSTGLPEQYF. In DNA form, the CDR3 reads TGTGCCAGCAGCACCGGTCTGCCCGAGCAGTACTTC.

The chain has TRBV9 and TRBJ2-1; TRBD2 might be the D (6 bases). Trimming stripped 4 bases from V and 10 bases from J, with 21 bases between. CDR1 and CDR2 from the germline V gene are SGDLS and YYNGEE. There are 15 residues in the CDR3. DNA of the CDR3: TGTGCCAGCAGCCCCGGGACTCTCCCTTCATGGGAGCAGTTCTTC. Residues: CASSPGTLPSWEQFF.

This clonotype is a singleton in its sample. The genes are TRBV11-3 and TRBJ2-1; 12 bases map to TRBD2. The CDR3 has 17 residues. V lost 0 bases and J lost 6; bases outside the gene matches: 6. CDR1 SGHNT and CDR2 YENEEA come from the germline V gene. The DNA of the CDR3 is TGTGCCAGCAGCTTAGACCACCTAGCGGGAGGGCGCAATGAGCAGTTCTTC. It codes for CASSLDHLAGGRNEQFF.

In its sample, this clonotype was seen many times. The V call is TRBV9, the J call TRBJ2-7; D gene ambiguous. The CDR3 extends over 15 amino acids. Germline loops: CDR1 SGDLS, CDR2 YYNGEE. Trimming left V 0 bases short and J 1 base short, with 11 bases between. In DNA, the CDR3 is TGTGCCAGCAGCGTAGGGCCCCTCCAATCCTACGAGCAGTACTTC. Its protein product is CASSVGPLQSYEQYF. The whole variable domain, remainder taken from reference TRBV9 and TRBJ2-7, is DSGVTQTPKHLITATGQRVTLRCSPRSGDLSVYWYQQSLDQGLQFLIQYYNGEERAKGNILERFSAQQFPDLHSELNLSSLELGDSALYFCASSVGPLQSYEQYFGPGTRLTVT.

With respect to this clonotype: A read error may produce the germline difference seen at one junction end. The chain recombines TRBV20-1 with TRBJ2-7; 10 positions agree with TRBD2. Per the germline V gene, CDR1 is DFQATT and CDR2 is SNEGSKA (reference sequence). The CDR3 has 15 residues. In DNA form, the CDR3 reads TGCTGTGCTGCCGGGGTTAAAAGCGGGAGGGCCGAGCAGTACTTC. Translating gives CCAAGVKSGRAEQYF.

This clonotype was recorded a few times. The chain couples TRBV7-9 to TRBJ2-7; a possible D gene is TRBD2 (5 bases). Germline-derived CDR1 and CDR2 are SEHNR and FQNEAQ (reference sequence). This CDR3 is 14 amino acids long. The V end was cut by 2 bases, the J end by 4 bases, with 12 bases between. CDR3 DNA sequence: TGTGCCAGCAGCTTAAAGAGGGCCCCGTACGAGCAGTACTTC. It specifies CASSLKRAPYEQYF.

This clonotype was recorded at least ten times. V usage is TRBV20-1 and J usage is TRBJ2-7; TRBD2 is a possible D gene (5 bases). Germline CDR1 DFQATT, CDR2 SNEGSKA (reference sequence). The CDR3 runs 11 residues. Trimming left V 3 bases short and J 2 bases short, with 5 bases between. The CDR3 protein is CSASGTYEQYF. The DNA for the CDR3 is TGCAGTGCTAGCGGGACCTACGAGCAGTACTTC.

This clonotype occurred a few times. V and J are TRBV7-9 and TRBJ2-3; D remains ambiguous. V lost 4 bases, J lost 7 bases, and 12 bases lay in between. Germline V lookup: CDR1 SEHNR, CDR2 FQNEAQ (reference sequence). The CDR3 spans 13 residues. The CDR3 DNA reads as TGTGCCAGCAGCTCCGGTCCGGCCAATACGCAGTATTTT. As protein: CASSSGPANTQYF.

This clonotype was seen more than once but under ten times. This chain joins TRBV28 and TRBJ2-7; tentatively, D is TRBD1 (5 bases). The germline V and J ends were trimmed by 6 bases and 3 bases, with 18 bases remaining between them. Germline V lookup: CDR1 MDHEN, CDR2 SYDVKM. This CDR3 comprises 15 residues. The CDR3 is CASSPMAGSGYEQYF. The CDR3 coding sequence is TGTGCCAGCAGCCCTATGGCAGGGTCGGGCTACGAGCAGTACTTC.

This clonotype was seen a few times. V usage is TRBV7-2 and J usage is TRBJ2-7, with D possibly TRBD1 on 5 matching bases. Germline V gene sequence: CDR1 SGHTA, CDR2 FQGNSA. The CDR3 spans 14 residues. The germline V and J ends were trimmed by 8 bases and 7 bases, with 21 bases remaining between them. CDR3 sequence: CASSQGRGKVEQYF. CDR3 DNA: TGTGCCAGCTCTCAGGGTCGCGGAAAGGTAGAGCAGTACTTC.

The chain carries TRBV4-1 and TRBJ2-7, with D perhaps assigned TRBD1 or TRBD2 (5 bases each). This CDR3 has 15 residues. Germline loops: CDR1 MGHRA, CDR2 YSYEKL. V shed 0 bases and J shed 2 bases, with 11 bases lying between them. The CDR3 region is CASSQDGDGAYEQYF. The CDR3 nucleotides read TGCGCCAGCAGCCAAGATGGGGACGGGGCCTACGAGCAGTACTTC.

This sequence joins TRBV27 and TRBJ2-7; unclear D gene. Looked up from germline, CDR1 is MNHEY and CDR2 is SMNVEV (reference sequence). V was clipped by 4 bases and J by 5 bases, with 9 bases between them. This CDR3 is 12 amino acids long. The CDR3 spells CASSSLGNEQYF. The CDR3 bases are TGTGCCAGCAGTTCGCTTGGGAACGAGCAGTACTTC.

The rearrangement links TRBV25-1 to TRBJ2-1; D possibly corresponds to TRBD1 (6 bases). Germline CDR1 reads MGHDK; CDR2 reads SYGVNS. The V gene lost 2 bases and the J gene lost 9 bases, with 20 bases spanning the gap. This CDR3 has 16 residues. This CDR3 is CASSEGIRGVRVEQFF. The CDR3, as DNA: TGTGCCAGCAGTGAAGGAATCAGGGGAGTACGCGTTGAGCAGTTCTTC.

The rearrangement uses TRBV29-1 and TRBJ2-1, with TRBD1 identical over 11 bases. Germline loops: CDR1 SQVTM, CDR2 ANQGSEA. The CDR3 is made up of 15 amino acids. V lost 4 bases to trimming and J lost 4 bases; unmatched junction nucleotides: 6. The CDR3 is CSVGGQGASYNEQFF. For the CDR3, the DNA is TGCAGCGTTGGAGGACAGGGGGCCTCGTACAATGAGCAGTTCTTC.

The chain combines TRBV6-1 with TRBJ2-1, with 10 positions matching TRBD2. With V trimmed by 6 bases and J by 8 bases, 16 bases remained unmatched. Germline lookup yields CDR1 MNHNS and CDR2 SASEGT. The CDR3 loop spans 17 amino acids. Here the CDR3 DNA reads TGTGCCAGCAGCCTCCGCCCTCCTAGCGGGAGTATGGATGAGCAGTTCTTC. This gives the protein CASSLRPPSGSMDEQFF.

The chain employs TRBV7-6 and TRBJ1-2; perhaps TRBD1 as D (6 bases). Per germline, CDR1 SGHVS and CDR2 FNYEAQ. The CDR3 has 16 amino acids. V lost 5 bases, J lost 4 bases, and 20 bases lay in between. In nucleotides, the CDR3 is TGTGCCAGCAGCCGGATTACAGGGCAAGAGGGCTATGGCTACACCTTC. Its translation is CASSRITGQEGYGYTF.

The DNA of the CDR3 is TGTGCCAGCAGTTTTGGAGGAAAACATAGCAATCAGCCCCAGCATTTT. It codes for CASSFGGKHSNQPQHF. The chain links TRBV28 to TRBJ1-5; no definite D call. The V end was cut by 3 bases, the J end by 0 bases, with 12 bases between. Germline V lookup: CDR1 MDHEN, CDR2 SYDVKM. This CDR3 comprises 16 residues.

A few counts support this clonotype. Its ends do not fully match the called genes, so a read error is possible. This chain connects TRBV12-3 or TRBV12-4 to TRBJ2-3; 8 bases map to TRBD2. The CDR3 covers 14 residues. CDR3 in amino acids: CASSLATSGAAQYF. The DNA for the CDR3 is TGTGCCAGCAGTCTAGCTACTAGCGGAGCGGCGCAGTATTTT.

This clonotype was detected a few times. The chain couples TRBV12-3 or TRBV12-4 to TRBJ2-7, with D hard to call. Trimming removed 5 bases from V and 3 bases from J, with 11 bases in between. CDR3 length: 13 amino acids. CDR3 sequence: CASSNRKVYEQYF. The CDR3 DNA reads TGTGCCAGCAGTAATAGAAAAGTCTACGAGCAGTACTTC.

This clonotype appeared many times. The chain uses TRBV20-1 and TRBJ2-6; D is undetermined. The CDR3 runs 14 residues. Germline V gene lookup returns CDR1 DFQATT and CDR2 SNEGSKA (reference sequence). The V gene lost 2 bases and the J gene lost 0 bases, with 5 bases spanning the gap. The CDR3 sequence: CSARSVSGANVLTF. The CDR3 DNA reads as TGCAGTGCTAGATCCGTCTCTGGGGCCAACGTCCTGACTTTC.

The chain carries TRBV3-1 and TRBJ1-4, with a weak D call TRBD1 (5 bases). V lost 4 bases and J lost 6, with 12 bases in between. CDR3 length: 14 residues. The germline V gene has CDR1 LGHDT and CDR2 YNNKEL (reference sequence). This CDR3 is CASSRGANYEKLFF. The CDR3 coding sequence is TGTGCCAGCAGCCGAGGGGCCAACTATGAAAAACTGTTTTTT. The complete variable domain, with remaining parts taken from reference TRBV3-1 and TRBJ1-4, reads DTAVSQTPKYLVTQMGNDKSIKCEQNLGHDTMYWYKQDSKKFLKIMFSYNNKELIINETVPNRFSPKSPDKAHLNLHINSLELGDSAVYFCASSRGANYEKLFFGSGTQLSVL.

There are a few counts of this clonotype. The chain couples TRBV27 to TRBJ2-7; the D gene is possibly TRBD1 (5 bases). Trimming removed 2 bases from V and 2 bases from J, with 13 bases in between. This CDR3 has 15 amino acids. Germline CDR1 and CDR2: MNHEY and SMNVEV (reference sequence). The CDR3 region has the DNA TGTGCCAGCAGTTTAAATCCAGGGCCTCCCTACGAGCAGTACTTC. Residues: CASSLNPGPPYEQYF.